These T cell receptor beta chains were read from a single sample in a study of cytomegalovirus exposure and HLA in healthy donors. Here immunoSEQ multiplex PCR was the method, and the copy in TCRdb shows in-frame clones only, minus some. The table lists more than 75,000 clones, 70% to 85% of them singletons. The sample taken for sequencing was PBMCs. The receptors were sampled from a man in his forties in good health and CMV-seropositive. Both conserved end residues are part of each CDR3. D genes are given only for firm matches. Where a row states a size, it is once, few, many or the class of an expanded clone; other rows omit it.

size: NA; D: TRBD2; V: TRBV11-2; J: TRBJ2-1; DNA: TGTGCCAGCAGCTTATCTCGGGCTAGCGGAAAGCAGTTCTTC; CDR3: CASSLSRASGKQFF
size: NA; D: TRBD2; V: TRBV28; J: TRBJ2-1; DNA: TGTGCCAGCAGTCGACTAGCGGCCAGCTCCTACAATGAGCAGTTCTTC; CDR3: CASSRLAASSYNEQFF
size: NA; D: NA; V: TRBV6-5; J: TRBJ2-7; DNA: TGTGCCAGCAGTTCCGGGGTTGGCGAGCAGTACTTC; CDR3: CASSSGVGEQYF
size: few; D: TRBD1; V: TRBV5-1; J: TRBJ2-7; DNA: TGCGCCAGCAGCTTGGCACAGGGGGTGGGCGAGCAGTACTTC; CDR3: CASSLAQGVGEQYF
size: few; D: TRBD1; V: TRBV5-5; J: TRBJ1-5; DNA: TGTGCCAGCAGCTCCCTCCAGGGGGCGGGTCAGCCCCAGCATTTT; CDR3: CASSSLQGAGQPQHF
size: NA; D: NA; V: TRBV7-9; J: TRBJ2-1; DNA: TGTGCCAGCAGTACCGGTCCTAAGGGGAATGAGCAGTTCTTC; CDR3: CASSTGPKGNEQFF
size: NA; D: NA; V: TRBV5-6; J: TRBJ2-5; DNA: TGTGCCAGCAGCTCTGGACTCCCCCAAGAGACCCAGTACTTC; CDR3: CASSSGLPQETQYF
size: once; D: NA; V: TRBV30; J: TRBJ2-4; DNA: TGTGCCTGGAGTTCGAAAGACTTAGCCAAAAACATTCAGTACTTC; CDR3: CAWSSKDLAKNIQYF
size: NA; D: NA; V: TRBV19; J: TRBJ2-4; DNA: TGTGCCAGTAGTATCCGGTCGGGAGTGAACATTCAGTACTTC; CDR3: CASSIRSGVNIQYF
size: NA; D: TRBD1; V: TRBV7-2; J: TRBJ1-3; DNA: TGTGCCAGCAGATGGGGACAGGGGAGAGGAAACACCATATATTTT; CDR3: CASRWGQGRGNTIYF
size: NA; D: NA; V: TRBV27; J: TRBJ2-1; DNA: TGTGCCAGCAGGACCGCTGGACTCAACAATGAGCAGTTCTTC; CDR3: CASRTAGLNNEQFF
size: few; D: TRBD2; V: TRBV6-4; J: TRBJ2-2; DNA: TGTGCCAGCAGTGACTCGCTAGCGGGGAGCACCGGGGAGCTGTTTTTT; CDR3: CASSDSLAGSTGELFF
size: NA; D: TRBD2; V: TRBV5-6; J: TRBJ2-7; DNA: TGTGCCAGCAGCTCAACCGGGACTAGCGACCACTACGAGCAGTACTTC; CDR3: CASSSTGTSDHYEQYF
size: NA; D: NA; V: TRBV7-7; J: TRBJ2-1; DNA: TGTGCCAGCAGCCCCCAAATGGTTAGCTCCTACAATGAGCAGTTCTTC; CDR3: CASSPQMVSSYNEQFF